A selection of T cell receptor beta chains follows, all from one sample in a study of OX40 agonist ivuxolimab in advanced cancers. TCRdb's copy holds only in-frame clones and misses some; the assay was immunoSEQ multiplex PCR. The sample lists 35,000 to 55,000 clones; roughly 94% were seen once. The starting material was CD4+ or CD8+ T cells sorted from blood, obtained in a trial of the OX40 agonist ivuxolimab. The receptors come from an adult with an advanced solid tumor such as melanoma, head and neck, liver or kidney cancer. Each CDR3 is given with its conserved first and last residue. The D gene is left open where the match is weak. Expanded clones are given a class, and other clones once, few, many or no size at all.

CDR3 protein	CDR3 DNA	clone size	V gene	D gene	J gene
CASSGWTRGETQYF	TGTGCCAGCAGTGGATGGACTAGAGGGGAGACCCAGTACTTC	NA	TRBV6-1	TRBD2	TRBJ2-5
CASSNKQGARETQYF	TGTGCCAGTAGTAACAAACAGGGGGCGCGAGAGACCCAGTACTTC	NA	TRBV19	TRBD1	TRBJ2-5
CASSWDADNEQFF	TGTGCCAGCAGCTGGGACGCCGACAATGAGCAGTTCTTC	NA	TRBV11-1	NA	TRBJ2-1
CASTRGGAGSPLHF	TGTGCCAGTACAAGAGGCGGGGCAGGGTCACCCCTCCACTTT	once	TRBV19	NA	TRBJ1-6
CASSLASYEQYF	TGTGCCAGCAGCTTAGCTAGCTACGAGCAGTACTTC	once	TRBV13	NA	TRBJ2-7
CASSHPSAGPAYEQYF	TGCGCCAGCAGCCACCCGTCAGCGGGCCCCGCCTACGAGCAGTACTTC	NA	TRBV4-1	NA	TRBJ2-7
CASSLASGERNYEQYF	TGTGCCAGCAGCTTAGCGTCGGGAGAGAGGAATTACGAGCAGTACTTC	NA	TRBV11-2	NA	TRBJ2-7
CASSRQGQDTQYF	TGTGCCAGCAGCCGACAGGGACAAGATACGCAGTATTTT	NA	TRBV9	TRBD1	TRBJ2-3
CASRSTASGTGTQYF	TGTGCCAGCAGATCTACTGCTAGCGGAACTGGTACGCAGTATTTT	NA	TRBV7-6	TRBD2	TRBJ2-3
CASSQDPTSYEQYF	TGTGCCAGCAGCCAAGACCCGACCTCCTACGAGCAGTACTTC	NA	TRBV14	NA	TRBJ2-7
CTSSQEGREGHNTQYF	TGCACCAGCAGCCAAGAGGGGCGGGAGGGCCATAATACGCAGTATTTT	NA	TRBV1	NA	TRBJ2-3
CASSGGPGDTQYF	TGTGCCAGCAGCGGCGGCCCAGGAGATACGCAGTATTTT	NA	TRBV9	NA	TRBJ2-3
CASRGGSSYEQYF	TGTGCCAGCAGGGGGGGGAGCTCCTACGAGCAGTACTTC	once	TRBV6-1	TRBD2	TRBJ2-7
CASSSGLISTDTQYF	TGCGCCAGCAGCTCAGGACTGATTAGCACAGATACGCAGTATTTT	NA	TRBV5-1	NA	TRBJ2-3
CASSSGGLAGKDTQYF	TGTGCCAGCAGCTCCGGGGGGTTAGCGGGAAAGGATACGCAGTATTTT	NA	TRBV13	TRBD2	TRBJ2-3
CAWSVGAGAYNEQFF	TGTGCCTGGAGTGTAGGTGCGGGAGCCTACAATGAGCAGTTCTTC	NA	TRBV30	TRBD2	TRBJ2-1
CASRDPSHNEQFF	TGTGCCAGCAGGGACCCCTCCCACAATGAGCAGTTCTTC	NA	TRBV7-3	NA	TRBJ2-1
CASSLGSMDRGHYGYTF	TGTGCCAGCAGCTTAGGCAGCATGGACAGGGGACACTATGGCTACACCTTC	NA	TRBV13	TRBD1	TRBJ1-2
CASSEALGYEQYF	TGTGCCAGCAGTGAAGCATTGGGCTACGAGCAGTACTTC	NA	TRBV6-1	NA	TRBJ2-7
CASSLGVGSGTGLDEQFF	TGTGCCAGCAGTTTAGGGGTTGGTAGCGGGACGGGTCTGGATGAGCAGTTCTTC	NA	TRBV28	TRBD2	TRBJ2-1
CASSVDPRLNTEAFF	TGTGCCAGCAGCGTAGATCCCAGGTTGAACACTGAAGCTTTCTTT	NA	TRBV9	NA	TRBJ1-1
CASSQVSPGPETGANVLTF	TGCGCCAGCAGCCAAGTCTCTCCGGGCCCCGAGACAGGGGCCAACGTCCTGACTTTC	NA	TRBV4-1	NA	TRBJ2-6
CASSYTGLSYGYTF	TGTGCCAGCAGTTATACAGGGCTCAGCTATGGCTACACCTTC	NA	TRBV6-5	NA	TRBJ1-2
CASSLYMGSDGYTF	TGTGCCAGCAGTTTATATATGGGGAGCGATGGCTACACCTTC	NA	TRBV28	NA	TRBJ1-2
CASTYGGLAGETQYF	TGCGCCAGCACCTACGGCGGACTAGCGGGAGAGACCCAGTACTTC	NA	TRBV5-1	TRBD2	TRBJ2-5
CASSVATSSQFGANVLTF	TGTGCCAGCAGCGTAGCTACGTCTAGTCAGTTTGGGGCCAACGTCCTGACTTTC	once	TRBV9	NA	TRBJ2-6
CASSLTGPLGTGAFF	TGTGCCAGCAGTTTAACTGGTCCCCTCGGCACTGGAGCTTTCTTT	NA	TRBV28	NA	TRBJ1-1
CASSRTSGGYNEQFF	TGTGCCAGCAGCCGGACTAGCGGGGGGTACAATGAGCAGTTCTTC	NA	TRBV6-6	TRBD2	TRBJ2-1
CASSQDRASGSYEQYF	TGCGCCAGCAGCCAAGATCGGGCTAGCGGGAGCTACGAGCAGTACTTC	once	TRBV4-3	TRBD2	TRBJ2-7
CASTTSGRIGAGELFF	TGTGCCAGCACGACTAGCGGGAGAATAGGGGCCGGGGAGCTGTTTTTT	NA	TRBV28	TRBD2	TRBJ2-2
CASSPTGPHEQYF	TGTGCCAGCTCACCCACAGGGCCCCACGAGCAGTACTTC	NA	TRBV18	NA	TRBJ2-7
CASGSTKFTGGGGTYEQYF	TGTGCTAGTGGTTCGACAAAGTTCACAGGGGGCGGCGGGACCTACGAGCAGTACTTC	NA	TRBV12-5	TRBD1	TRBJ2-7
CASSPWAARSYEQYF	TGTGCCAGCAGCCCCTGGGCAGCCCGCTCCTACGAGCAGTACTTC	NA	TRBV27	NA	TRBJ2-7
CASSFGGSVYEQYF	TGTGCCAGCAGCTTCGGGGGATCGGTTTACGAGCAGTACTTC	NA	TRBV13	NA	TRBJ2-7
CASSLGQSNYGYTF	TGTGCCAGCAGCTTAGGGCAGTCTAACTATGGCTACACCTTC	NA	TRBV13	NA	TRBJ1-2
CASSLGSPYEQYF	TGTGCCAGCAGCTTAGGTTCCCCCTACGAGCAGTACTTC	NA	TRBV11-2	NA	TRBJ2-7